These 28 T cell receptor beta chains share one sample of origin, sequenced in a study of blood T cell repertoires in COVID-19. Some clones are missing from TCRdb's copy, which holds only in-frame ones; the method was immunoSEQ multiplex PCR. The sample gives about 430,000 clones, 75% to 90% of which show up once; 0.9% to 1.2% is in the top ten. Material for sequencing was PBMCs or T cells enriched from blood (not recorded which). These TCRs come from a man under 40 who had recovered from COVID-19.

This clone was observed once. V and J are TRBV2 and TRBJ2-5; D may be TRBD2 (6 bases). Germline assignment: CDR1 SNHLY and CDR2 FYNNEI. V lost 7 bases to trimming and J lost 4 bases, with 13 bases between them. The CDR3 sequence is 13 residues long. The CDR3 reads CASTVGRGETQYF. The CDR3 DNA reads TGTGCCAGCACGGTCGGGAGAGGAGAGACCCAGTACTTC.

The CDR3 coding sequence is TGTGCCAGCAGTTACGGGACGAGGGGGTATGGCTACACCTTC. Translation: CASSYGTRGYGYTF. J is TRBJ1-2 and V is TRBV6-5; tentative D call: TRBD1 (6 bases). Deletions cut 2 bases from V and 5 bases from J, with 12 bases between. Per germline, CDR1 MNHEY and CDR2 SVGAGI. The CDR3 runs to 14 residues.

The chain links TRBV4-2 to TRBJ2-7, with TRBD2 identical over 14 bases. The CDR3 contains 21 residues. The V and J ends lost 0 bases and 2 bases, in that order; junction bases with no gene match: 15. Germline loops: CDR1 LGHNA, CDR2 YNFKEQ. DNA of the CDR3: TGTGCCAGCAGCCAAGATCGTGGGACTAGCGGGAGATCCTGGAGCCCCTACGAGCAGTACTTC. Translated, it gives CASSQDRGTSGRSWSPYEQYF.

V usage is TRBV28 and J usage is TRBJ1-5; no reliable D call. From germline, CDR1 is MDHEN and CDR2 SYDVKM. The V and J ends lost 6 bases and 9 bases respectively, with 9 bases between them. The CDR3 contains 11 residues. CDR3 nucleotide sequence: TGTGCCAGCAGCACGGGAGTGCCCCAGCATTTT. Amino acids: CASSTGVPQHF. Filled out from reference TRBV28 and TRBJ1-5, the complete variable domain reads DVKVTQSSRYLVKRTGEKVFLECVQDMDHENMFWYRQDPGLGLRLIYFSYDVKMKEKGDIPEGYSVSREKKERFSLILESASTNQTSMYLCASSTGVPQHFGDGTRLSIL.

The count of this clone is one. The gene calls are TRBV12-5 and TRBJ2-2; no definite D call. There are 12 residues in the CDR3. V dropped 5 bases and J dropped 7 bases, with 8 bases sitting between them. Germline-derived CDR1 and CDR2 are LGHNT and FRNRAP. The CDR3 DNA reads TGTGCTAGTGGTCTGGGTCGCGGGGAGCTGTTTTTT. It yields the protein CASGLGRGELFF.

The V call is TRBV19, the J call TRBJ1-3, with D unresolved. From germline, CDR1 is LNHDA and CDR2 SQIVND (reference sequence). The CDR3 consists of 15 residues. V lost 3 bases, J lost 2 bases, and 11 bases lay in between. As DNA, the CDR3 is TGTGCCAGTAGTATCCTCGCAAGCACTGGAAACACCATATATTTT. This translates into CASSILASTGNTIYF.

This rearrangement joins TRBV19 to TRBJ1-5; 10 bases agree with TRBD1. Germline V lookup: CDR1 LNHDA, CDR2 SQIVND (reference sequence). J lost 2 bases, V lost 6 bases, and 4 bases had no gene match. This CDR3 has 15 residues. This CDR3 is CASSSGTGGNQPQHF. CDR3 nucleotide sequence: TGTGCCAGTAGCAGCGGGACAGGGGGCAATCAGCCCCAGCATTTT.

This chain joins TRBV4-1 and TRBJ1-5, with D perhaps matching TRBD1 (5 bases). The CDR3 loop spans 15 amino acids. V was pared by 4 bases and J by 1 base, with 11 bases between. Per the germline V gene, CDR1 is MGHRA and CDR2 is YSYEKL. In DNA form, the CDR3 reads TGCGCCAGCAGCCGTGGACGGGGGAGCAATCAGCCCCAGCATTTT. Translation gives CASSRGRGSNQPQHF.

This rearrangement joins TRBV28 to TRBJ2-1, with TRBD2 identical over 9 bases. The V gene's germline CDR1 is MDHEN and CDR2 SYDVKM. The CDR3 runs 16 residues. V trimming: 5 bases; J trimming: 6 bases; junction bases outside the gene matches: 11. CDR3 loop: CASSETAGGAFNEQFF. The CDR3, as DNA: TGTGCCAGCAGTGAAACCGCGGGGGGGGCCTTCAATGAGCAGTTCTTC.

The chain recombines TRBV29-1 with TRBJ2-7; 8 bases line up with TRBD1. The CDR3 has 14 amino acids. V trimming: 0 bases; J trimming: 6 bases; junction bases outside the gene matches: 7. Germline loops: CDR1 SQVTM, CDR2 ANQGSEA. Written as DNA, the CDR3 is TGCAGCGTTGAAGATAGGCAGGGGGCGTCCGAGCAGTACTTC. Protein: CSVEDRQGASEQYF.

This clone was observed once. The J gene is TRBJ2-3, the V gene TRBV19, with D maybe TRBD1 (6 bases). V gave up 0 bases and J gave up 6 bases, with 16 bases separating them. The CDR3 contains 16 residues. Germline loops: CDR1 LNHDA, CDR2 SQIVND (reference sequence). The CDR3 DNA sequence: TGTGCCAGTAGTATAGAGGTAGTCAGGGGCGGTGATACGCAGTATTTT. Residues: CASSIEVVRGGDTQYF.

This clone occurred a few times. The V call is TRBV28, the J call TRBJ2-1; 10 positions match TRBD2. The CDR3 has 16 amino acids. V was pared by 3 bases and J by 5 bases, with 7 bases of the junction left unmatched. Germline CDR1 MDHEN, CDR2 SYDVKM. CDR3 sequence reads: CASSFGSGRADNEQFF. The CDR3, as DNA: TGTGCCAGCAGTTTTGGGAGCGGGAGGGCCGACAATGAGCAGTTCTTC.

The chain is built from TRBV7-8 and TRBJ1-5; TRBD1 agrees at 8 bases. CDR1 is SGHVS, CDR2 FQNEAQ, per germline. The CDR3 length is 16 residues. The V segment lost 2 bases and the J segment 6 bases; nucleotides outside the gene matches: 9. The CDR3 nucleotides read TGTGCCAGCAGCTTAAATTTAGGACAGGGTTTTCAGCCCCAGCATTTT. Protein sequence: CASSLNLGQGFQPQHF.

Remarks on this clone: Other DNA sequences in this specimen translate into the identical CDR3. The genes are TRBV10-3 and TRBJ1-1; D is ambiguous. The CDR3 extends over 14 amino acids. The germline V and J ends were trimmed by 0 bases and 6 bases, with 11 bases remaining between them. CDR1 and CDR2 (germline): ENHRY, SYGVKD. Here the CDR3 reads CAISESGGRAEAFF. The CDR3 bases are TGTGCCATCAGTGAGTCGGGAGGGAGGGCTGAAGCTTTCTTT.

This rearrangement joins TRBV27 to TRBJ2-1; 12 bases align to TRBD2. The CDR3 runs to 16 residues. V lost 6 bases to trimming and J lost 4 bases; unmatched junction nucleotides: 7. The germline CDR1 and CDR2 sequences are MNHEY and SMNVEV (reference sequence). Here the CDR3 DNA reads TGTGCCAGCAGCACGGGGACTAGCGGGTTTTACAATGAGCAGTTCTTC. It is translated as CASSTGTSGFYNEQFF.

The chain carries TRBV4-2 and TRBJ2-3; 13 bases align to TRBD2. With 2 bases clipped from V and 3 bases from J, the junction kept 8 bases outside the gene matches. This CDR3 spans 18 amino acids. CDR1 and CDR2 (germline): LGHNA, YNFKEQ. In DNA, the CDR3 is TGTGCCAGCAGCCAACTCGGACTAGCGGGAGACTCGACAGATACGCAGTATTTT. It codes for CASSQLGLAGDSTDTQYF.

As DNA, the CDR3 is TGTGCCAGCGGCCCTCAGAACACCATATATTTT. It codes for CASGPQNTIYF. The chain is built from TRBV7-9 and TRBJ1-3; no clear D. The ends were cut back, 8 bases at V and 7 bases at J, with 9 bases in the middle. This CDR3 contains 11 residues. The germline V gene has CDR1 SEHNR and CDR2 FQNEAQ (reference sequence).

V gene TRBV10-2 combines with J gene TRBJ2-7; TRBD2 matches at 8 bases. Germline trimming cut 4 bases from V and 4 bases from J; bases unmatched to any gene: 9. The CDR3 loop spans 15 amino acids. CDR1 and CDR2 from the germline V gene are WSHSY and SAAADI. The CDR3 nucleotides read TGCGCCAGCAGTGGGGCCCAGCGGGAGCGGTACGAGCAGTACTTC. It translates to CASSGAQRERYEQYF.

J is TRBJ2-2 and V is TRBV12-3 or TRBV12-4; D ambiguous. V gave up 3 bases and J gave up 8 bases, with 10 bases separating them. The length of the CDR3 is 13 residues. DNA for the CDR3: TGTGCCAGCAGTTTTTCAGGCAAGGGGGAGCTGTTTTTT. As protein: CASSFSGKGELFF.

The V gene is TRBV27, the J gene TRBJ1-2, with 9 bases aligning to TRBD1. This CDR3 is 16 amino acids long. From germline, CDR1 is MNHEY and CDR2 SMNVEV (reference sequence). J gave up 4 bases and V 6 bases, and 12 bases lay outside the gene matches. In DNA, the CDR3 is TGTGCCAGCAGCCTGCTTTTCGGGACAGGGACCTATGGCTACACCTTC. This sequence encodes CASSLLFGTGTYGYTF.

The CDR3 nucleotides are TGTGCCAGTAGTACAGCGGGAGCGTACGAGCAGTACTTC. Protein sequence: CASSTAGAYEQYF. V usage is TRBV19 and J usage is TRBJ2-7, with 8 bases aligning to TRBD2. This CDR3 is built from 13 residues. V shed 4 bases and J 4 bases; nucleotides not matched to a gene: 3. Germline V gene lookup returns CDR1 LNHDA and CDR2 SQIVND (reference sequence).

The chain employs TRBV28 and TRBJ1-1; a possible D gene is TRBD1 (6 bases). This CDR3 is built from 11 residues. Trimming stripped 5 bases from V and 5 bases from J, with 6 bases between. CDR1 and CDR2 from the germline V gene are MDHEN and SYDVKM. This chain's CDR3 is CASSDRTEAFF. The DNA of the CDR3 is TGTGCCAGCAGTGACAGGACTGAAGCTTTCTTT.

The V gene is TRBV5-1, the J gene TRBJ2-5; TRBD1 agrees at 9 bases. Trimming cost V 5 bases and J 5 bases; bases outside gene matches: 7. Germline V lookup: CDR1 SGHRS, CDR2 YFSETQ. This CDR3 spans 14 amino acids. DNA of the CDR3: TGCGCCAGCAGGGACGGGACAGGGAGGGAGACCCAGTACTTC. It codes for CASRDGTGRETQYF.

CDR3 sequence (DNA): TGTGCCAGCAGCCCGCTTGAATTAGGACAAATCTATGGCTACACCTTC. It yields the protein CASSPLELGQIYGYTF. V is TRBV5-6 and J is TRBJ1-2; TRBD1 is a possible D gene (5 bases). Germline V gene data show CDR1 as SGHDT and CDR2 as YYEEEE. The CDR3 has 16 amino acids. Trimming stripped 4 bases from V and 4 bases from J, with 20 bases between.

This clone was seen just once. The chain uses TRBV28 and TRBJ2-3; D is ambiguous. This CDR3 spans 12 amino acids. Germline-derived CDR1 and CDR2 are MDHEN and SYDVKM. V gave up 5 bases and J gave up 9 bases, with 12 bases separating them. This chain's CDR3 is CASSPPLSTQYF. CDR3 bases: TGTGCCAGCAGTCCCCCTTTGTCGACGCAGTATTTT. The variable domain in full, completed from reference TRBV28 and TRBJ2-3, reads DVKVTQSSRYLVKRTGEKVFLECVQDMDHENMFWYRQDPGLGLRLIYFSYDVKMKEKGDIPEGYSVSREKKERFSLILESASTNQTSMYLCASSPPLSTQYFGPGTRLTVL.

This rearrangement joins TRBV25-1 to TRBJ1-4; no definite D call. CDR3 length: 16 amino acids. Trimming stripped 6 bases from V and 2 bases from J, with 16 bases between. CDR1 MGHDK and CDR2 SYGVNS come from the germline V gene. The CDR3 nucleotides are TGTGCCAGCAGCCGCGTCGGGGAGGGCACTAATGAAAAACTGTTTTTT. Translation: CASSRVGEGTNEKLFF.

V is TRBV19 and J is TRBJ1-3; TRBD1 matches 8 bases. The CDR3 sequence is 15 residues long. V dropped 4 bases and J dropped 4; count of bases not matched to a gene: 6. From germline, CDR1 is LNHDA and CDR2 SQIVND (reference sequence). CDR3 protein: CASSTPDREGNTIYF. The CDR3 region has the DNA TGTGCCAGTAGTACCCCGGACAGGGAAGGAAACACCATATATTTT.

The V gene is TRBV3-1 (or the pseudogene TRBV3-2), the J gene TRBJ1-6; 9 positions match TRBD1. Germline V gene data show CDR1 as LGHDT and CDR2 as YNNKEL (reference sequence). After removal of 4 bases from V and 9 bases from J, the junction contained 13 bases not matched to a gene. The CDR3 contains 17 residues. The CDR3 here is CASSRPPGQGLFSPLHF. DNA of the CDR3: TGTGCCAGCAGCCGACCCCCGGGACAGGGACTTTTTTCACCCCTCCACTTT.